This TCR beta chain originates from a study of T cells in Graves' hyperthyroidism and ophthalmopathy. CDR3 length equals 14 residues. Looked up from germline, CDR1 is SGHRS and CDR2 is YFSETQ. Amplified TCR beta CDR3 regions derived from RNA transcripts. In the first-round RT-PCR of the TCR CDR3, the HTBI primer set was used. TCRdb re-called the multiplex PCR reads with MiXCR, one entry per CDR3 protein. The data hold around 300,000 distinct CDR3 sequences, with approximately 18% observed a single time. In the case of this clonotype: Its antigen is unidentified. A read error may account for a junction end that differs from germline.

Individuals with ophthalmopathy presented a Clinical Activity Score of at least 3, a NOSPECS grade of at least 4 and a duration under 3 months. Diagnoses were established using clinical symptoms, serum thyroxine and TRAb, thyroid ultrasound and orbital computed tomography. General study points: With a median lead of 6.5 months before onset, the model predicted ophthalmopathy. A model of 13 V-J features distinguished ophthalmopathy from stable hyperthyroidism.

The clonotype originates from a man in his forties or fifties with Graves' ophthalmopathy. The sequenced sample consisted of blood. V and J are TRBV5-1 and TRBJ1-2; no definite D call. CDR3 bases: TGTGCCAGCAGCCGAAACCAGGTTGTAGATGGCTACACCTTC. This translates into CASSRNQVVDGYTF.